This entry lists 21 T cell receptor beta chains sequenced from one sample in a study of blood T cell repertoires in COVID-19. Only in-frame clones appear in the TCRdb table, and some are missing; sequencing was by immunoSEQ multiplex PCR. The data hold 85,000 to 130,000 clones, with approximately 83% observed a single time. The sequencing input was PBMCs or T cells enriched from blood (not recorded which). These receptors all stem from a woman aged 45-60 years who had recovered from COVID-19.

J is TRBJ1-2 and V is TRBV5-1, with D possibly being TRBD1 (6 bases). There are 13 residues in the CDR3. Germline CDR1 is SGHRS and CDR2 is YFSETQ. Trimming cost V 0 bases and J 8 bases, with 11 bases left between them. The CDR3 is CASSLEGHTGYTF. DNA for the CDR3: TGCGCCAGCAGCTTGGAGGGACACACAGGCTACACCTTC.

This clone turned up a few times. The chain is built from TRBV5-6 and TRBJ1-2; 10 positions agree with TRBD1. Trimming took 4 bases from V and 4 from J; bases not matched to a gene: 7. This CDR3 contains 15 residues. Germline CDR1 reads SGHDT; CDR2 reads YYEEEE. CDR3 DNA: TGTGCCAGCAGCGTCGACAGGGGGCGGGCCTATGGCTACACCTTC. Protein sequence: CASSVDRGRAYGYTF.

This chain connects TRBV6-5 to TRBJ1-2; 9 nucleotides agree with TRBD1. The germline CDR1 and CDR2 sequences are MNHEY and SVGAGI. The CDR3 is 14 amino acids. Losses at the gene ends were 10 bases for V and 4 bases for J; bases not matched to a gene: 10. The CDR3 DNA sequence: TGTGCCACCGTGAACAGGGGGCTAGGCTATGGCTACACCTTC. It specifies CATVNRGLGYGYTF.

The chain has TRBV7-9 and TRBJ2-1; D unclear. From germline, CDR1 is SEHNR and CDR2 FQNEAQ (reference sequence). This CDR3 contains 14 residues. With 5 bases removed from V and 8 bases from J, the gap between germline ends came to 16 bases. The CDR3 sequence: CASSQVRRSDEQFF. The CDR3 DNA reads as TGTGCCAGCAGCCAAGTGCGGCGATCCGATGAGCAGTTCTTC.

This clone was observed a single time. This sequence joins TRBV19 and TRBJ1-5; 9 bases agree with TRBD1. J was trimmed by 1 base and V by 5 bases; bases with no gene match: 3. Germline lookup yields CDR1 LNHDA and CDR2 SQIVND (reference sequence). This CDR3 is 15 amino acids long. The CDR3, as DNA: TGTGCCAGTAGTTCGACAGGGGGAAGCAATCAGCCCCAGCATTTT. Translated: CASSSTGGSNQPQHF.

This clone was seen once. V and J are TRBV6-5 and TRBJ2-7; 9 nucleotides align to TRBD1. Trimming at V came to 6 bases and at J to 4 bases, leaving 4 bases not matched to a gene. The germline CDR1 and CDR2 sequences are MNHEY and SVGAGI. The CDR3 covers 13 residues. CDR3 sequence: CASRSDRGYEQYF. In nucleotides, the CDR3 is TGTGCCAGCAGGTCGGACAGGGGATACGAGCAGTACTTC.

The chain employs TRBV7-8 and TRBJ1-6; TRBD1 matches at 9 bases. Trimming at V came to 3 bases and at J to 8 bases, leaving 2 bases not matched to a gene. This CDR3 has 14 amino acids. The germline CDR1 and CDR2 sequences are SGHVS and FQNEAQ. In DNA form, the CDR3 reads TGTGCCAGCAGCTTCGGACAGGGGCATTCACCCCTCCACTTT. Residues: CASSFGQGHSPLHF.

The chain employs TRBV5-5 and TRBJ1-2; D is ambiguous. Trimming removed 1 base at V and 7 bases at J, with 14 bases between. The CDR3 spans 14 residues. Germline CDR1 and CDR2: SGHKS and YYEKEE (reference sequence). The CDR3 sequence is CASSLRLEIPGYTF. The DNA for the CDR3 is TGTGCCAGCAGCTTGAGACTCGAGATACCTGGCTACACCTTC.

This clone has just one count. The chain recombines TRBV27 with TRBJ2-3; D is unresolved. The CDR3 is 16 amino acids. Germline-derived CDR1 and CDR2 are MNHEY and SMNVEV (reference sequence). Trimming removed 3 bases from V and 0 bases from J, with 13 bases in between. DNA of the CDR3: TGTGCCAGCAGTTTTATCTTGGCCGGGAGCACAGATACGCAGTATTTT. Protein sequence: CASSFILAGSTDTQYF.

In this sample, this clone turned up many times. J is TRBJ1-2 and V is TRBV7-9; 7 bases line up with TRBD1. The V gene's germline CDR1 is SEHNR and CDR2 FQNEAQ (reference sequence). The junction had 10 bases not matched to a gene; V was cut back by 5 bases and J by 7 bases. The CDR3 contains 14 residues. This CDR3 reads CASSPDTTGSGYTF. The CDR3 coding sequence is TGTGCCAGCAGCCCCGACACGACAGGGTCTGGCTACACCTTC.

Concerning this clone: One end of the junction varies from germline; a read error may be responsible. Other DNA sequences within the sample encode an identical CDR3. In DNA, the CDR3 is TGTGCCAGCAGCGACTATTCAGGACTCTACGAACAGTACTTC. This codes for CASSDYSGLYEQYF. The chain couples TRBV2 to TRBJ2-7; weak D call: TRBD2 (5 bases). Germline lookup yields CDR1 SNHLY and CDR2 FYNNEI. The CDR3 contains 14 residues.

This rearrangement joins TRBV28 to TRBJ2-3, with 7 bases fitting TRBD1. The CDR3 totals 15 residues. Germline CDR1 is MDHEN and CDR2 is SYDVKM. V lost 0 bases to trimming and J lost 4 bases; unmatched junction nucleotides: 4. CDR3 in DNA: TGTGCCAGCAGTTTATGGGCACAGGGGTCAGATACGCAGTATTTT. It encodes CASSLWAQGSDTQYF.

The chain couples TRBV7-9 to TRBJ2-3, with D possibly TRBD2 on 5 matching bases. The CDR3 totals 13 residues. The germline CDR1 and CDR2 sequences are SEHNR and FQNEAQ (reference sequence). Trimming pared 4 bases from V and 2 bases from J, leaving 7 bases between. The CDR3 here is CASSWGDTDTQYF. CDR3 sequence (DNA): TGTGCCAGCAGCTGGGGAGACACAGATACGCAGTATTTT.

This clone came up once. This chain links TRBV24-1 with TRBJ2-1; 9 nucleotides match TRBD2. CDR1 is KGHDR, CDR2 SFDVKD, per germline. This CDR3 region has 14 residues. V lost 9 bases, J lost 5 bases, and 7 bases stayed unmatched. The CDR3 reads CATHSGSGDNEQFF. CDR3 nucleotide sequence: TGTGCCACCCATAGCGGGAGCGGAGACAATGAGCAGTTCTTC.

The chain recombines TRBV6-5 with TRBJ1-5; D call uncertain. Germline CDR1 reads MNHEY; CDR2 reads SVGAGI. V lost 6 bases, J lost 7 bases, and 19 bases lay in between. CDR3 length equals 15 residues. CDR3 loop: CASRHDSGNEQPQHF. CDR3 coding DNA: TGTGCCAGCAGGCACGATTCAGGCAACGAACAGCCCCAGCATTTT.

V and J are TRBV2 and TRBJ1-4; perhaps TRBD1 as D (5 bases). Germline assignment: CDR1 SNHLY and CDR2 FYNNEI. This CDR3 region has 16 residues. V lost 7 bases and J lost 8, with 23 bases in between. DNA for the CDR3: TGTGCCAGCACTCACCCGGGTGGGGGGGTGGCAGAAAAACTGTTTTTT. It is translated as CASTHPGGGVAEKLFF.

The genes are TRBV30 and TRBJ2-4; no firm D call. Germline CDR1 is GTSNPN and CDR2 is SVGIG (reference sequence). This CDR3 is 11 amino acids long. The V gene lost 1 base and the J gene lost 5 bases, with 3 bases spanning the gap. In DNA form, the CDR3 reads TGTGCCTGGAGTGGAGAAAACATTCAGTACTTC. Translation: CAWSGENIQYF.

The CDR3 loop reads CSASRTGAQETQYF. The CDR3 DNA reads as TGCAGTGCTAGTCGTACAGGGGCCCAAGAGACCCAGTACTTC. The chain couples TRBV20-1 to TRBJ2-5, with 7 positions matching TRBD1. CDR3 length: 14 residues. Germline-derived CDR1 and CDR2 are DFQATT and SNEGSKA (reference sequence). After removal of 3 bases from V and 1 base from J, the junction contained 5 bases not matched to a gene.

The gene calls are TRBV6-1 and TRBJ2-7; 8 bases align to TRBD2. The CDR3 loop spans 14 amino acids. V lost 6 bases, J lost 3 bases, and 7 bases stayed unmatched. Germline values: CDR1 MNHNS, CDR2 SASEGT. The CDR3 is CASSRTAGGYEQYF. The CDR3 DNA reads as TGTGCCAGCAGCCGAACGGCGGGGGGCTACGAGCAGTACTTC.

The chain links TRBV28 to TRBJ2-7; 9 bases fit TRBD1. The CDR3 length is 13 residues. V trimming: 7 bases; J trimming: 5 bases; junction bases outside the gene matches: 6. Germline CDR1 and CDR2: MDHEN and SYDVKM. In DNA form, the CDR3 reads TGTGCCAGCACCGGGACAGGGCTAGACGAGCAGTACTTC. Its translation is CASTGTGLDEQYF.

The chain carries TRBV6-4 and TRBJ1-6, with D unclear. V lost 4 bases and J lost 9, with 16 bases in between. The CDR3 consists of 15 residues. Germline values: CDR1 MRHNA, CDR2 SNTAGT. The CDR3 spells CASSVEGTLGSPLHF. CDR3 nucleotide sequence: TGTGCCAGCAGTGTCGAGGGAACGTTGGGTTCACCCCTCCACTTT.